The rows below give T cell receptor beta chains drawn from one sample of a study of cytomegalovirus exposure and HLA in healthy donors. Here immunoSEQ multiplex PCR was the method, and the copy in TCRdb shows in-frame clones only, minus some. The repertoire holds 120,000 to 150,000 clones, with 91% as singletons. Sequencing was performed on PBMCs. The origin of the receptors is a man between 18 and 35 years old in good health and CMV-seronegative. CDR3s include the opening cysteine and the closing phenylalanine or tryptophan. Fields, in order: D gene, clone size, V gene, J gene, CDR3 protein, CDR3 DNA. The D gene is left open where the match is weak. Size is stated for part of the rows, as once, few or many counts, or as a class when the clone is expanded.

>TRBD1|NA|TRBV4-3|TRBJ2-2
CASSQYRDREVYTGELFF
TGCGCCAGCAGCCAATACCGGGACAGGGAAGTTTACACCGGGGAGCTGTTTTTT
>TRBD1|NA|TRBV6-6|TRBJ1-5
CASSSTGGSSNQPQHF
TGTGCCAGCAGTTCAACAGGGGGGTCTAGCAATCAGCCCCAGCATTTT
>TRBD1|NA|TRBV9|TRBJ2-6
CASSAQDRAGANVLTF
TGTGCCAGCAGCGCCCAAGACAGGGCTGGGGCCAACGTCCTGACTTTC
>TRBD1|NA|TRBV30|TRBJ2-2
CAWRDRGRNGMTGELFF
TGTGCCTGGAGGGACAGGGGGCGCAATGGGATGACCGGGGAGCTGTTTTTT
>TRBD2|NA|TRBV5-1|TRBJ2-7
CASSLGGSSGEYEQYF
TGCGCCAGCAGCTTGGGGGGTTCTAGCGGGGAGTACGAGCAGTACTTC
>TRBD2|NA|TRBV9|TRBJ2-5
CASSAGGLAGVETQYF
TGTGCCAGCAGCGCCGGCGGGTTAGCGGGTGTGGAGACCCAGTACTTC
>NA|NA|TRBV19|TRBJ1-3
CASSIEDRGNTIYF
TGTGCCAGTAGTATTGAAGACAGGGGAAACACCATATATTTT
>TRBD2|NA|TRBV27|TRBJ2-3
CASSSQRLAGESTDTQYF
TGTGCCAGCAGTTCCCAGAGACTAGCGGGAGAAAGCACAGATACGCAGTATTTT
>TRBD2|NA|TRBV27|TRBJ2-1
CASSSGLALRYNEQFF
TGTGCCAGCAGTTCCGGACTAGCGCTCCGCTACAATGAGCAGTTCTTC
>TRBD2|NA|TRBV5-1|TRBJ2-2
CASSLISGLAGWDTGELFF
TGCGCCAGCAGCCTTATATCCGGACTAGCGGGATGGGACACCGGGGAGCTGTTTTTT
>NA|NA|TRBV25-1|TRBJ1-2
CASSELGHYGYTF
TGTGCCAGCAGTGAATTGGGGCACTATGGCTACACCTTC
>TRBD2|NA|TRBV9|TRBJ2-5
CASSVDPAGGLQETQYF
TGTGCCAGCAGCGTAGATCCAGCGGGGGGACTCCAAGAGACCCAGTACTTC
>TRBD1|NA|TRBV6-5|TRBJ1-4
CASSLRQGGFREKLFF
TGTGCCAGCAGTTTGAGACAGGGTGGTTTTCGTGAAAAACTGTTTTTT
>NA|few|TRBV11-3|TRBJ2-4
CASSLDQGGSIAKNIQYF
TGTGCCAGCAGCTTAGATCAGGGGGGATCCATAGCCAAAAACATTCAGTACTTC
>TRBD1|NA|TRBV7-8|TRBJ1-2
CASSPGQGKGDYGYTF
TGTGCCAGCAGCCCGGGACAGGGCAAGGGTGACTATGGCTACACCTTC
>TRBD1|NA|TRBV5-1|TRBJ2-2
CASSAGQGSGGELFF
TGCGCCAGCAGCGCGGGACAGGGGTCAGGCGGGGAGCTGTTTTTT
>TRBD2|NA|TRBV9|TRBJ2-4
CASSAGTPSGLYMDIQYF
TGTGCCAGCAGCGCAGGGACCCCTAGCGGCCTCTATATGGACATTCAGTACTTC
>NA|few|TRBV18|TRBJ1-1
CASSPRRLNTEAFF
TGTGCCAGCTCACCACGGAGGTTGAACACTGAAGCTTTCTTT
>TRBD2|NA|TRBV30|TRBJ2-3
CAWSIAGGTDTQYF
TGTGCCTGGTCGATAGCGGGGGGGACAGATACGCAGTATTTT
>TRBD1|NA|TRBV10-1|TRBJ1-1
CASSELGQGASVFF
TGCGCCAGCAGTGAGCTTGGGCAGGGGGCATCCGTTTTCTTT
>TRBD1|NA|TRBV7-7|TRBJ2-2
CASSPRQGAVGELFF
TGTGCCAGCAGCCCAAGACAGGGGGCGGTCGGGGAGCTGTTTTTT
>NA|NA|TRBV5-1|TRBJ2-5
CASIKGYEEETQYF
TGCGCCAGCATTAAGGGGTATGAGGAAGAGACCCAGTACTTC
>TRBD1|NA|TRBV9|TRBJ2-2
CASSQYLSVRQGVGNTGELFF
TGTGCCAGCAGCCAATACCTGAGCGTACGACAGGGGGTAGGGAACACCGGGGAGCTGTTTTTT
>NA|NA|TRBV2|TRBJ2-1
CASTEVPADFSANEQFF
TGTGCCAGCACCGAGGTCCCCGCCGATTTTAGCGCCAATGAGCAGTTCTTC
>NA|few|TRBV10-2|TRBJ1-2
CASSGLSDYGYTF
TGCGCCAGCTCGGGACTCAGCGACTATGGCTACACCTTC
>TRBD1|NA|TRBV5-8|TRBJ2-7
CASSLFGTGDYEQYF
TGTGCCAGCAGCTTGTTCGGGACAGGCGACTACGAGCAGTACTTC
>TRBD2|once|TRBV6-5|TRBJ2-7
CASSYDGGAVYEQYF
TGTGCCAGCAGTTACGACGGGGGGGCGGTCTACGAGCAGTACTTC
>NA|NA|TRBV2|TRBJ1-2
CASSERVSGGYTF
TGTGCCAGCAGTGAACGGGTATCGGGAGGCTACACCTTC
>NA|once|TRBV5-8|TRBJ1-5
CASSFEGTSHQPQHF
TGTGCCAGCAGCTTTGAGGGTACATCACATCAGCCCCAGCATTTT
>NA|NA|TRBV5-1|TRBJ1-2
CASSLWDKIGYTF
TGCGCCAGCAGCTTGTGGGACAAAATTGGCTACACCTTC
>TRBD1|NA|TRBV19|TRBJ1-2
CASSLTGAHGYTF
TGTGCCAGTAGCCTAACAGGGGCCCATGGCTACACCTTC
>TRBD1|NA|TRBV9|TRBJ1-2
CASSPSGQRRPSRGYTF
TGTGCCAGCAGCCCCTCGGGACAGAGGCGCCCCTCGCGAGGCTACACCTTC
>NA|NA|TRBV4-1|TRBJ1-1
CASSQSAEAFF
TGCGCCAGCAGCCAAAGCGCTGAAGCTTTCTTT
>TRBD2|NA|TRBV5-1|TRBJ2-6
CASSFILGLAGGSSGANVLTF
TGCGCCAGCAGCTTCATTCTGGGACTAGCGGGGGGAAGCTCTGGGGCCAACGTCCTGACTTTC
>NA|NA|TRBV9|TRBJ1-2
CASSKGGYGYTF
TGTGCCAGCAGTAAAGGGGGCTATGGCTACACCTTC
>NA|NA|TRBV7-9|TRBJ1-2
CASSLREGYTF
TGTGCCAGCAGCTTGAGGGAGGGCTACACCTTC
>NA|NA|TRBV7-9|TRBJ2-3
CASSGGQSTDTQYF
TGTGCCAGCAGCGGGGGCCAGAGCACAGATACGCAGTATTTT
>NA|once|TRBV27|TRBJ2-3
CASSDAGTNTDTQYF
TGTGCCAGCAGCGATGCCGGGACAAACACAGATACGCAGTATTTT
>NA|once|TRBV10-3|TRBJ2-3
CAISESSTSSVTDTQYF
TGTGCCATCAGTGAGTCGTCAACTTCATCGGTCACAGATACGCAGTATTTT
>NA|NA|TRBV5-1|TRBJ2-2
CASSLYNPGELFF
TGCGCCAGCAGCTTGTATAATCCGGGGGAGCTGTTTTTT
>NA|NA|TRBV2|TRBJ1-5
CASRIRKGHNQPQHF
TGTGCCAGCAGAATTCGAAAGGGGCACAATCAGCCCCAGCATTTT
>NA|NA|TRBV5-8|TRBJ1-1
CASSFRVSGGTEAFF
TGTGCCAGCAGCTTCCGGGTTTCGGGGGGCACTGAAGCTTTCTTT
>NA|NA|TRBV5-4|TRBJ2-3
CASSLGSSLLATDTQYF
TGTGCCAGCAGCTTGGGGTCTAGCTTACTTGCCACAGATACGCAGTATTTT
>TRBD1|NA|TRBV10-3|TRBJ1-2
CAISGDSLYGYTF
TGTGCCATCAGTGGGGACAGTCTCTATGGCTACACCTTC
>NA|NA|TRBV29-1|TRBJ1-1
CSVHGSDTEAFF
TGCAGCGTCCACGGGAGTGACACTGAAGCTTTCTTT
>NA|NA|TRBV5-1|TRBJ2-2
CASSFFARVGTGELFF
TGCGCCAGCAGCTTTTTTGCCCGGGTAGGCACCGGGGAGCTGTTTTTT
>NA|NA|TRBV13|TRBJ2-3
CASSLGPCGTPTDTQYF
TGTGCCAGCAGCTTAGGCCCGTGCGGGACCCCCACAGATACGCAGTATTTT
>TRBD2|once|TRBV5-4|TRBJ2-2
CASSSLLAGAGELFF
TGTGCCAGCAGCAGCTTACTAGCGGGAGCCGGGGAGCTGTTTTTT
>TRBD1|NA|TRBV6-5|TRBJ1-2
CASSRQGHDYGYTF
TGTGCCAGCAGCCGACAGGGGCATGACTATGGCTACACCTTC
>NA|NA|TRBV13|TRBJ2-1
CASSLGQGINEQFF
TGTGCCAGCAGCTTAGGTCAGGGAATCAATGAGCAGTTCTTC
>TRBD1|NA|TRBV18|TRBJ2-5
CASSLRTGAQETQYF
TGTGCCAGCTCACTCCGAACAGGGGCTCAAGAGACCCAGTACTTC
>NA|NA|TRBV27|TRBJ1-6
CASSWVAGRNNSPLHF
TGTGCCAGCAGTTGGGTGGCGGGTAGGAATAATTCACCCCTCCACTTT
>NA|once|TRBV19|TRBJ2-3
CASSMVLGGTDTQYF
TGTGCCAGTAGTATGGTCCTCGGGGGCACAGATACGCAGTATTTT
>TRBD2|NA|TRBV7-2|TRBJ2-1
CASSLVTSGSYNEQFF
TGTGCCAGCAGCTTAGTAACTAGCGGGAGCTACAATGAGCAGTTCTTC
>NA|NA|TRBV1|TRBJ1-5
CTSSRAAPNQPQHF
TGCACCAGCAGCCGGGCAGCTCCGAATCAGCCCCAGCATTTT
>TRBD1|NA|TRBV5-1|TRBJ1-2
CASSPGTGAHGYTF
TGCGCCAGCAGTCCGGGGACAGGCGCCCATGGCTACACCTTC
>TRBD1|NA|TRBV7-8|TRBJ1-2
CASSFSGGNYGYTF
TGTGCCAGCAGCTTCTCAGGGGGCAACTATGGCTACACCTTC